The 22 T cell receptor beta chains presented below share a single source sample, sequenced in a study of shared clonotypes between healthy human individuals. The protocol was immunoSEQ multiplex PCR, while the TCRdb copy is restricted to in-frame clones and leaves out a portion. The sample contains over 1.5 million clones, approximately 98% of which appear only once. What was sequenced was naive CD4+ T cells sorted from blood. Indicated subset: CD45RA+ positively selected. All receptors derive from a man aged 30 to 39 in good health.

This clone appeared a few times. The J gene is TRBJ2-3, the V gene TRBV7-9, with 8 positions matching TRBD1. Trimming cost V 5 bases and J 2 bases; bases outside gene matches: 9. The CDR3 totals 16 residues. Germline-derived CDR1 and CDR2 are SEHNR and FQNEAQ (reference sequence). CDR3 residues: CASSMPQGAYTDTQYF. CDR3 bases: TGTGCCAGCAGCATGCCGCAGGGGGCCTACACAGATACGCAGTATTTT.

Comment on this clone: Additional DNA sequences in this sample encode the identical CDR3. V usage is TRBV9 and J usage is TRBJ1-5; D may be TRBD1 (5 bases). Per the germline V gene, CDR1 is SGDLS and CDR2 is YYNGEE. V lost 4 bases and J 5 bases, leaving 10 bases between the germline ends. This CDR3 spans 13 amino acids. The CDR3: CASSPDSDQPQHF. Here the CDR3 DNA reads TGTGCCAGCAGCCCCGACAGCGATCAGCCCCAGCATTTT.

The chain is built from TRBV6-1 and TRBJ1-1; the D gene is possibly TRBD1 (5 bases). The CDR3 is 15 amino acids. Germline V gives CDR1 MNHNS, CDR2 SASEGT. V was cut by 0 bases and J by 1 base, with 9 bases left in between. The CDR3 region has the DNA TGTGCCAGCAGTGAAGCAGCTGGGGGGAACACTGAAGCTTTCTTT. This sequence encodes CASSEAAGGNTEAFF.

This chain joins TRBV2 and TRBJ2-1, with D maybe TRBD1 (7 bases). Trimming removed 8 bases at V and 4 bases at J, with 33 bases between. CDR3 size: 20 residues. Germline CDR1 reads SNHLY; CDR2 reads FYNNEI. The CDR3 nucleotides are TGTGCCAGCGGATTGGAACGGGGCAGGGGGTCCAGCGGGCGGTACAATGAGCAGTTCTTC. It codes for CASGLERGRGSSGRYNEQFF.

Worth noting for this clone: A junction boundary mismatches the germline segment, possibly from a read error. The chain carries TRBV30 and TRBJ2-1; D is possibly TRBD1 (5 bases). This CDR3 comprises 12 residues. Germline-derived CDR1 and CDR2 are GTSNPN and SVGIG (reference sequence). CDR3 loop: CAWSQGQGNRLF. CDR3 bases: TGTGCCTGGAGTCAAGGGCAGGGTAATAGGCTCTTC.

In this sample, this clone turned up once. This sequence joins TRBV5-1 and TRBJ2-7; 7 nucleotides agree with TRBD1. The CDR3 loop spans 16 amino acids. With V trimmed by 3 bases and J by 2 bases, 11 bases remained unmatched. The V gene's germline CDR1 is SGHRS and CDR2 YFSETQ. The CDR3 nucleotides are TGCGCCAGCAGCTCAAGACCCGGGACAGATACCTACGAGCAGTACTTC. It translates to CASSSRPGTDTYEQYF.

This chain connects TRBV28 to TRBJ2-4; D call uncertain. In germline, CDR1 is MDHEN, CDR2 SYDVKM. V was shortened by 4 bases and J by 4 bases, with 20 bases between the two germline ends. The CDR3 is 17 residues long. The CDR3 coding sequence is TGTGCCAGCAGTTATGTGGCAGGAGAAAATAAAAAAAACATTCAGTACTTC. It is translated as CASSYVAGENKKNIQYF.

In this sample, this clone turned up once. The genes are TRBV5-1 and TRBJ2-2; TRBD1 aligns across 7 bases. This CDR3 region has 14 residues. Germline values: CDR1 SGHRS, CDR2 YFSETQ. V lost 4 bases and J lost 4; bases outside the gene matches: 4. CDR3 bases: TGCGCCAGCAGCCAGACAGGGATCACCGGGGAGCTGTTTTTT. Protein: CASSQTGITGELFF. Supplemented by reference TRBV5-1 and TRBJ2-2, the full variable domain reads KAGVTQTPRYLIKTRGQQVTLSCSPISGHRSVSWYQQTPGQGLQFLFEYFSETQRNKGNFPGRFSGRQFSNSRSEMNVSTLELGDSALYLCASSQTGITGELFFGEGSRLTVL.

In this sample, this clone turned up once. This chain uses TRBV5-4 with TRBJ2-5; 7 bases fit TRBD2. The CDR3 extends over 16 amino acids. V lost 3 bases to trimming and J lost 2 bases; unmatched junction nucleotides: 10. The germline V gene has CDR1 SGHNT and CDR2 YYREEE (reference sequence). The CDR3 region is CASSSATGGGQETQYF. CDR3 DNA: TGTGCCAGCAGCTCTGCGACGGGAGGTGGGCAAGAGACCCAGTACTTC.

J is TRBJ2-1 and V is TRBV28; 9 bases agree with TRBD2. This CDR3 spans 15 amino acids. Germline CDR1 MDHEN, CDR2 SYDVKM. Losses at the gene ends were 3 bases for V and 6 bases for J; bases not matched to a gene: 6. CDR3 sequence reads: CASSFGTSLPNEQFF. The DNA of the CDR3 is TGTGCCAGCAGTTTCGGGACTAGCTTACCCAATGAGCAGTTCTTC.

The chain recombines TRBV28 with TRBJ1-5; TRBD1 agrees at 8 bases. V was clipped by 3 bases and J by 5 bases; unmatched bases: 21. The CDR3 runs to 20 residues. Germline loops: CDR1 MDHEN, CDR2 SYDVKM. CDR3 residues: CASSFRIGQGARSLHQPQHF. The CDR3 DNA is TGTGCCAGCAGTTTTCGGATAGGTCAGGGGGCGAGAAGCCTCCATCAGCCCCAGCATTTT.

This clone was recorded once. The chain links TRBV6-1 to TRBJ2-1, with a weak D call TRBD2 (7 bases). The CDR3 covers 16 residues. Germline CDR1 reads MNHNS; CDR2 reads SASEGT. Trimming left V 4 bases short and J 4 bases short, with 17 bases between. The CDR3 sequence is CASSGTVGGRYNEQFF. The CDR3 DNA reads TGTGCCAGCAGTGGGACAGTCGGGGGGAGATACAATGAGCAGTTCTTC.

The chain uses TRBV10-1 and TRBJ2-1; 9 bases line up with TRBD1. Germline V gene sequence: CDR1 WNHNN, CDR2 SYGVQD (reference sequence). V dropped 3 bases and J dropped 6; count of bases not matched to a gene: 9. This CDR3 is built from 16 residues. This chain's CDR3 is CASSELTGGAGNEQFF. CDR3 coding DNA: TGCGCCAGCAGTGAACTCACAGGGGGCGCAGGCAATGAGCAGTTCTTC.

The chain carries TRBV2 and TRBJ2-2; D ambiguous. CDR3 length: 14 residues. Germline V gives CDR1 SNHLY, CDR2 FYNNEI. Between the trimmed V and J ends, which lost 2 bases and 4 bases, there was a span of 8 bases. The CDR3 DNA reads TGTGCCAGCAGTGAAATCGTGGCCACCGGGGAGCTGTTTTTT. It is translated as CASSEIVATGELFF.

This chain uses TRBV9 with TRBJ2-3, with 10 nucleotides matching TRBD2. The CDR3 totals 16 residues. Germline V CDR1 and CDR2: SGDLS, YYNGEE. V was clipped by 4 bases and J by 3 bases; unmatched bases: 8. The CDR3 coding sequence is TGTGCCAGCAGCCTTCCTAGCGGGAGAGTAACAGATACGCAGTATTTT. Its translation: CASSLPSGRVTDTQYF.

The chain uses TRBV12-5 and TRBJ2-1, with 15 bases aligning to TRBD2. Germline-derived CDR1 and CDR2 are LGHNT and FRNRAP. This CDR3 contains 20 residues. V gave up 1 base and J gave up 6 bases; unmatched junction bases: 13. This CDR3 is CASGLAHRGLAGGLINEQFF. The CDR3 region has the DNA TGTGCTAGTGGTTTGGCCCACAGGGGACTAGCGGGAGGACTCATCAATGAGCAGTTCTTC. The complete variable domain, with remaining parts taken from reference TRBV12-5 and TRBJ2-1, reads DARVTQTPRHKVTEMGQEVTMRCQPILGHNTVFWYRQTMMQGLELLAYFRNRAPLDDSGMPKDRFSAEMPDATLATLKIQPSEPRDSAVYFCASGLAHRGLAGGLINEQFFGPGTRLTVL.

For the CDR3, the DNA is TGTGCCAGCAGCCAAGCCGCGCTAGGACTAGCGGGAGGGGCTGAGCAGTTCTTC. Translation gives CASSQAALGLAGGAEQFF. The chain carries TRBV4-2 and TRBJ2-1, with 15 bases matching TRBD2. The CDR3 loop spans 18 amino acids. The V segment lost 1 base and the J segment 9 bases; nucleotides outside the gene matches: 10. Germline V gene sequence: CDR1 LGHNA, CDR2 YNFKEQ.

The chain is built from TRBV5-4 and TRBJ2-3; 10 positions match TRBD1. CDR3 length equals 20 residues. V shed 1 base and J 3 bases; nucleotides not matched to a gene: 17. Germline CDR1 reads SGHNT; CDR2 reads YYREEE (reference sequence). The CDR3 DNA is TGTGCCAGCAGCTTGCGGAAGGGGGGACAGGGGCCTTCAGGTACAGATACGCAGTATTTT. Translation gives CASSLRKGGQGPSGTDTQYF.

This clone was found a few times. V gene TRBV19 combines with J gene TRBJ1-2; 7 bases are a match to TRBD1. Germline CDR1 and CDR2: LNHDA and SQIVND (reference sequence). V was pared by 7 bases and J by 7 bases, with 6 bases of the junction left unmatched. CDR3 length equals 12 residues. The CDR3 DNA follows: TGTGCCAGTACAGGGGGGCCAGTTGGCTACACCTTC. Translating it yields CASTGGPVGYTF. Based on the CDR3 plus reference TRBV19 and TRBJ1-2, the full variable domain is DGGITQSPKYLFRKEGQNVTLSCEQNLNHDAMYWYRQDPGQGLRLIYYSQIVNDFQKGDIAEGYSVSREKKESFPLTVTSAQKNPTAFYLCASTGGPVGYTFGSGTRLTVV.

CDR3 DNA sequence: TGTGCCAGCAGCTTGATTTACCAAGAGACCCAGTACTTC. It is translated as CASSLIYQETQYF. This chain links TRBV7-2 with TRBJ2-5; D gene uncertain. Germline CDR1 SGHTA, CDR2 FQGNSA. This CDR3 is 13 amino acids long. V lost 3 bases and J 0 bases, leaving 5 bases between the germline ends.

The rearrangement links TRBV7-8 to TRBJ2-1; no clear D gene. Germline lookup yields CDR1 SGHVS and CDR2 FQNEAQ. V shed 5 bases and J shed 3 bases, with 17 bases lying between them. The CDR3 covers 16 residues. CDR3 DNA: TGTGCCAGCAGCCCCCGGGTGGGATTATTCTACAATGAGCAGTTCTTC. It translates to CASSPRVGLFYNEQFF.

The rearrangement uses TRBV20-1 and TRBJ2-3, with D unresolved. Germline values: CDR1 DFQATT, CDR2 SNEGSKA (reference sequence). CDR3 length: 11 residues. V gave up 5 bases and J gave up 3 bases, with 6 bases separating them. The CDR3 region is CSAFQTDTQYF. The DNA of the CDR3 is TGCAGTGCTTTCCAGACAGATACGCAGTATTTT.